This TCR beta chain was captured in a study of cytomegalovirus exposure and HLA in healthy donors. Per the germline V gene, CDR1 is ENHRY and CDR2 is SYGVKD. The V and J ends lost 3 bases and 7 bases respectively, with 15 bases between them. The CDR3 covers 14 residues. Using immunoSEQ multiplex PCR, the repertoire was profiled, and TCRdb retains in-frame clones only, with some absent. This sample has around 160,000 clones, with about 90% found just once. The sequenced sample consisted of PBMCs. The TCR originated in a woman younger than 35 in good health and CMV-seropositive. The chain has TRBV10-3 and TRBJ1-1; perhaps TRBD1 as D (6 bases). This chain's CDR3 is CAISDPLTGNEAFF. In nucleotides, the CDR3 is TGTGCCATCAGTGATCCCTTAACAGGGAATGAAGCTTTCTTT.